A selection of T cell receptor beta chains follows, all from one sample in a study of T cell responses to AZD1222 COVID-19 vaccine. Data came from immunoSEQ multiplex PCR; TCRdb stores just in-frame clones and leaves some out. The profile covers about 150,000 clones, with around 92% appearing a single time and 2.5% to 4% taken by the ten largest. Material: peripheral blood, obtained 28 days after the second AZD1222 dose. These receptors all come from an adult who received the AZD1222 COVID-19 vaccine. Each CDR3 is given with its conserved first and last residue. D genes are given only for firm matches. Not every row has a clone size; where given, it reads once, few, many or a size class.

TRBV7-2	-	13	-	TRBJ2-5	TGTGCCAGCAGCTTAGGAGAGTTAGAGACCCAGTACTTC	CASSLGELETQYF
TRBV28	-	17	once	TRBJ2-4	TGTGCCAGCAGTCCTTTACAGGGACTTCTGGCCAAAAACATTCAGTACTTC	CASSPLQGLLAKNIQYF
TRBV28	-	12	-	TRBJ1-1	TGTGCCAGCAGTTTAGCCCGCTCTGGAGCTTTCTTT	CASSLARSGAFF
TRBV6-2/TRBV6-3	TRBD2	17	once	TRBJ2-3	TGTGCCAGCAGTACCTGGGACTACCGGACTCGCACAGATACGCAGTATTTT	CASSTWDYRTRTDTQYF
TRBV28	-	15	-	TRBJ1-5	TGTGCCAGCCAATGGGGGGGGCTGAGCAATCAGCCCCAGCATTTT	CASQWGGLSNQPQHF
TRBV6-6	-	15	-	TRBJ1-1	TGTGCCAGCCATTCAGAGATGGGGGACAACACTGAAGCTTTCTTT	CASHSEMGDNTEAFF
TRBV4-1	TRBD1	15	once	TRBJ2-7	TGCGCCAGCAGCCAAGAGGATGCAGGGGGCTACGAGCAGTACTTC	CASSQEDAGGYEQYF
TRBV27	TRBD1	14	-	TRBJ1-6	TGTGCCAGCAGTACGTCCCACAGGGGAGGAGGCCTCCACTTT	CASSTSHRGGGLHF
TRBV3-1/TRBV3-2	-	11	-	TRBJ2-7	TGTGCCAGCAGCCCCATGAGCGAGCAGTACTTC	CASSPMSEQYF
TRBV19	TRBD2	14	-	TRBJ2-7	TGTGCCAGTAGTCAGGTAGCGGGGGCCTACGAGCAGTACTTC	CASSQVAGAYEQYF
TRBV6-5	-	16	-	TRBJ1-4	TGTGCCAGCAGTTACTCGAGTTATCTGGAGGGGGAAAAACTGTTTTTT	CASSYSSYLEGEKLFF
TRBV19	-	11	-	TRBJ2-1	TGTGCCAGTAAAGAGCGGAGTGAGCAGTTCTTC	CASKERSEQFF
TRBV11-2	TRBD2	16	-	TRBJ2-1	TGTGCCAGCAGCTCTCCGGGAGGAGCGTGGGACAATGAGCAGTTCTTC	CASSSPGGAWDNEQFF
TRBV24-1	TRBD1	15	-	TRBJ1-1	TGTGCCACCGCCCGGACAGGAGGCATGAACACTGAAGCTTTCTTT	CATARTGGMNTEAFF
TRBV5-1	TRBD2	16	-	TRBJ2-2	TGCGCCAGCAGCTTGATAGCGGGTACGAACACCGGGGAGCTGTTTTTT	CASSLIAGTNTGELFF
TRBV5-1	TRBD1	15	few	TRBJ1-3	TGCGCCAGCAGCTTGCTGGGACAGGGCGGGAACACCATATATTTT	CASSLLGQGGNTIYF
TRBV6-5	TRBD1	13	once	TRBJ1-2	TGTGCCAGCAGTTACGGGCAGGGGGCGGGCTACACCTTC	CASSYGQGAGYTF
TRBV6-1	TRBD1	16	-	TRBJ2-2	TGTGCCAGCAGTGGCAGGGGGCGAGGATCCACCGGGGAGCTGTTTTTT	CASSGRGRGSTGELFF
TRBV19	-	15	once	TRBJ2-3	TGTGCCAGTAGTATGAGACAGGATAGCACAGATACGCAGTATTTT	CASSMRQDSTDTQYF
TRBV12-3/TRBV12-4	-	13	-	TRBJ1-1	TGTGCCAGCAGTCGCGGTGAGAACACTGAAGCTTTCTTT	CASSRGENTEAFF
TRBV2	-	14	-	TRBJ1-4	TGTGCCAGCAGTGTGCCGGGGGCGGGGGAAAAACTGTTTTTT	CASSVPGAGEKLFF
TRBV28	-	12	-	TRBJ2-7	TGTGCCAGCAGTTTGGAAGGTTACGAGCAGTACTTC	CASSLEGYEQYF
TRBV7-9	-	15	-	TRBJ1-6	TGTGCCAGCAGCCCACCCGGAGGAGATAATTCACCCCTCCACTTT	CASSPPGGDNSPLHF
TRBV7-8	TRBD1	17	-	TRBJ1-3	TGTGCCAGCAGCATACGACAGGGAACCGGCTCTGGAAACACCATATATTTT	CASSIRQGTGSGNTIYF
TRBV30	TRBD1	13	-	TRBJ1-2	TGTGCCTGGAGTGCACAGGGGAAGAGTGGCTACACCTTC	CAWSAQGKSGYTF
TRBV14	TRBD1	16	-	TRBJ1-2	TGTGCCAGCAGCCAAGATTCGGCCAGGGGGAACTATGGCTACACCTTC	CASSQDSARGNYGYTF
TRBV2	TRBD1	13	-	TRBJ1-5	TGTGCCAGCACGGGCAGGGGGAATCAGCCCCAGCATTTT	CASTGRGNQPQHF
TRBV9	-	13	-	TRBJ1-6	TGTGCCAGCAGCGTAGGAATGACAGCCACCCTCCACTTT	CASSVGMTATLHF
TRBV2	TRBD1	16	-	TRBJ2-2	TGTGCCAGCAGCCCCCTGAGGACAGGGAACACCGGGGAGCTGTTTTTT	CASSPLRTGNTGELFF
TRBV27	TRBD2	19	-	TRBJ2-1	TGTGCCAGCAGTTCTATATCGCCTATGGGACTAGCGGGGTACAATGAGCAGTTCTTC	CASSSISPMGLAGYNEQFF
TRBV7-8	TRBD2	16	-	TRBJ2-2	TGTGCCAGCAGCTTAGTAGGGACTAGCGACACCGGGGAGCTGTTTTTT	CASSLVGTSDTGELFF
TRBV5-3	TRBD2	15	few	TRBJ2-1	TGTGCCAGAAGCTGGAGACCAGCGGGAGGCTGGGAGCAGTTCTTC	CARSWRPAGGWEQFF
TRBV7-9	TRBD2	14	few	TRBJ2-7	TGTGCCAGCAGCTGGACTAGCGGGCCGTACGAGCAGTACTTC	CASSWTSGPYEQYF
TRBV4-3	-	15	-	TRBJ1-1	TGCGCCAGCAGCCAAAGTTTCAGGTTGGGAACTGAAGCTTTCTTT	CASSQSFRLGTEAFF
TRBV7-2	-	15	-	TRBJ2-7	TGTGCCAGCAGCTTAGAACGTCAGGGAGGCGGCGAGCAGTACTTC	CASSLERQGGGEQYF
TRBV27	-	19	-	TRBJ2-4	TGTGCCAGCAGTTTAGGAAACCTGACAGTAACGCGGCCCAAAAACATTCAGTACTTC	CASSLGNLTVTRPKNIQYF
TRBV5-6	TRBD2	18	once	TRBJ2-1	TGTGCCAGCAGCTTGTCCCCCCGGGGGCGGGAGGGCCGAAATGAGCAGTTCTTC	CASSLSPRGREGRNEQFF
TRBV7-2	-	17	-	TRBJ1-4	TGTGCCAGCAGCTTGGGCCAAAACTTCCGAGCGAGGGAAAAACTGTTTTTT	CASSLGQNFRAREKLFF
TRBV18	-	13	-	TRBJ2-5	TGTGCCAGCTCACCAAGGCCCCAAGAGACCCAGTACTTC	CASSPRPQETQYF
TRBV5-4	-	15	-	TRBJ2-2	TGTGCCAGCAGCTTGGGCCTTCAAGGAACCGGGGAGCTGTTTTTT	CASSLGLQGTGELFF
TRBV28	-	13	-	TRBJ1-1	TGTGCCAGCAGTTTTTCATTGAACACTGAAGCTTTCTTT	CASSFSLNTEAFF
TRBV19	-	15	-	TRBJ2-2	TGTGCCAGTAGTATTTCGCTCCGGAGGGCCGGGGAGCTGTTTTTT	CASSISLRRAGELFF
TRBV7-6	-	14	once	TRBJ2-5	TGTGCCAGCAGCTTAGGAGGCACTCGGGAGACCCAGTACTTC	CASSLGGTRETQYF
TRBV27	TRBD1	14	-	TRBJ2-3	TGTGCCAGCAGTTTATATACAGGGGGAGATACGCAGTATTTT	CASSLYTGGDTQYF
TRBV2	-	15	-	TRBJ1-4	TGTGCCAGCACCCCTCAGGGGTTCGAGGGGGAAAAACTGTTTTTT	CASTPQGFEGEKLFF
TRBV19	-	14	-	TRBJ2-5	TGTGCCAGTAGTACAAGGACCCTCCAAGAGACCCAGTACTTC	CASSTRTLQETQYF
TRBV19	TRBD1	15	-	TRBJ2-6	TGTGCCAGTAGCAGGGACAGGGTTGGGGCCAACGTCCTGACTTTC	CASSRDRVGANVLTF
TRBV4-2	TRBD1	17	-	TRBJ2-1	TGTGCCAGCAGCCCCCTGGGACAGGGGAAATCCTACAATGAGCAGTTCTTC	CASSPLGQGKSYNEQFF
TRBV19	-	15	-	TRBJ1-5	TGTGCCAGTAGTACCCCCTGGGGAGAGGATCAGCCCCAGCATTTT	CASSTPWGEDQPQHF
TRBV5-1	TRBD1	16	-	TRBJ1-1	TGCGCCAGCAGCTTGGAAACAGGGGGCCGGGACACTGAAGCTTTCTTT	CASSLETGGRDTEAFF
TRBV3-1/TRBV3-2	TRBD2	16	-	TRBJ2-2	TGTGCCACAACTAGCGGGAGGCCTTCGAACACCGGGGAGCTGTTTTTT	CATTSGRPSNTGELFF